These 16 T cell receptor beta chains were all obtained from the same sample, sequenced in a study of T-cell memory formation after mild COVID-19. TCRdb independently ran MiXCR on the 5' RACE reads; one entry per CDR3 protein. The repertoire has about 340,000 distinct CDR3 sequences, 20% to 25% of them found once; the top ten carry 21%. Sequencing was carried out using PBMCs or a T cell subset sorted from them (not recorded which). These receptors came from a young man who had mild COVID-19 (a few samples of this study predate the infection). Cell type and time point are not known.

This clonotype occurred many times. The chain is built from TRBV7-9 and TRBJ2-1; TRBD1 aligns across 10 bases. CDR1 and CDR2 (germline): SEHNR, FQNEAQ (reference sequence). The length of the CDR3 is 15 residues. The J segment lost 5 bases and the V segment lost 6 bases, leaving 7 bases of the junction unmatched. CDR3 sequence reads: CASSWTGGTNNEQFF. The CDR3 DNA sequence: TGTGCCAGCAGTTGGACAGGGGGTACCAACAATGAGCAGTTCTTC.

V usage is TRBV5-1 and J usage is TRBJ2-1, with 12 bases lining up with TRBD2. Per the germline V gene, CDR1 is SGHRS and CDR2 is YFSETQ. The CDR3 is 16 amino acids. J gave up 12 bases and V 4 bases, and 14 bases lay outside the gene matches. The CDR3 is CASSASGGAGGLGQFF. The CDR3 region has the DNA TGCGCCAGCAGCGCTAGCGGGGGGGCCGGGGGACTCGGGCAGTTCTTC.

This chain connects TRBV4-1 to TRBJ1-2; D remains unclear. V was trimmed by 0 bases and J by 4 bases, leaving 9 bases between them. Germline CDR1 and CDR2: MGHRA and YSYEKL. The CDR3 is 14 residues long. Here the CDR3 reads CASSQEAAPYGYTF. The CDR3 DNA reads TGCGCCAGCAGCCAAGAGGCAGCACCCTATGGCTACACCTTC.

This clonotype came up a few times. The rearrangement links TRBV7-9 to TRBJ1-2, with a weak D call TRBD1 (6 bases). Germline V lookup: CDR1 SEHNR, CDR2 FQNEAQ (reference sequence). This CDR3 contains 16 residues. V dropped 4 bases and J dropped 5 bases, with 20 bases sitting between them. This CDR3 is CASSSSAMDSRYGYTF. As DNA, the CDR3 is TGTGCCAGCAGCTCATCCGCAATGGACAGTAGATATGGCTACACCTTC.

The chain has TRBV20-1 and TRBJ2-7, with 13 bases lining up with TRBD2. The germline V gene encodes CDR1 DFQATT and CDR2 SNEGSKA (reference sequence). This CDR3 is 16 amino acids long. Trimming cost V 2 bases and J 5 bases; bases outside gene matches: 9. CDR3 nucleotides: TGCAGTGCTAGACAGCAACTAGCGGGGGGGCCCAACGAGCAGTACTTC. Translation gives CSARQQLAGGPNEQYF.

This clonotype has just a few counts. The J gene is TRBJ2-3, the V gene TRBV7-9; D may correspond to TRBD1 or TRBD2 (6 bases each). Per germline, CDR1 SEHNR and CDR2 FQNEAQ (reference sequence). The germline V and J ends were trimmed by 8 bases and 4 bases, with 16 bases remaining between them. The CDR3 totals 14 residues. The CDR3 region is CASPTGASADTQYF. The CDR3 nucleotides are TGTGCCAGCCCTACGGGGGCTTCTGCAGATACGCAGTATTTT.

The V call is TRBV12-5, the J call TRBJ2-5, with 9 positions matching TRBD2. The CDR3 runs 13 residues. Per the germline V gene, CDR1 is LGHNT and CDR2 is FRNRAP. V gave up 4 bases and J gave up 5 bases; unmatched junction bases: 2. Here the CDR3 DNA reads TGTGCTAGTGGTTCGGGACTAGCCGAGACCCAGTACTTC. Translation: CASGSGLAETQYF.

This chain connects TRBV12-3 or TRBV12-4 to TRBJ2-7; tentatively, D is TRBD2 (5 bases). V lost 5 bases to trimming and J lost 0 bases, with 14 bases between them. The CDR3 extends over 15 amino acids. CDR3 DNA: TGTGCCAGCAGTCCTGTCCGGGCGGGCTCCTACGAGCAGTACTTC. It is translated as CASSPVRAGSYEQYF.

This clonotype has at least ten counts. DNA for the CDR3: TGTGCCAGCAGTTTCCTGGCCCTAAACAATGAGCAGTTCTTC. This encodes CASSFLALNNEQFF. V usage is TRBV12-3 or TRBV12-4 and J usage is TRBJ2-1; D ambiguous. With 3 bases removed from V and 5 bases from J, the gap between germline ends came to 11 bases. CDR3 length: 14 residues.

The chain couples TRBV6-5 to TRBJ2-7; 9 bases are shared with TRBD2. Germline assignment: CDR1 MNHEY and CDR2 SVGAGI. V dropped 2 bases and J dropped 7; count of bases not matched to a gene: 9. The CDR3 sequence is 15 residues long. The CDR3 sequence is CASSYGGSGGVEQYF. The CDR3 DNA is TGTGCCAGCAGTTACGGTGGTAGCGGGGGAGTAGAGCAGTACTTC.

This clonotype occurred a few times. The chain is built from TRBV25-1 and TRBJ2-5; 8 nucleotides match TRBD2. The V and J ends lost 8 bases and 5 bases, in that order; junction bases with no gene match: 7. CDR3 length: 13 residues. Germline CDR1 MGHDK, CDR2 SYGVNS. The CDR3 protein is CASRGGVLETQYF. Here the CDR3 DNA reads TGTGCCAGCCGGGGGGGCGTGTTGGAGACCCAGTACTTC.

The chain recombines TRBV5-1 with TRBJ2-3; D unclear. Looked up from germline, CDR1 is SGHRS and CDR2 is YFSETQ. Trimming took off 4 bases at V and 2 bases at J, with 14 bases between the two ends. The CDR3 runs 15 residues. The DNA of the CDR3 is TGCGCCAGCAGCGGTAGATTTGTTAACACAGATACGCAGTATTTT. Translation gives CASSGRFVNTDTQYF.

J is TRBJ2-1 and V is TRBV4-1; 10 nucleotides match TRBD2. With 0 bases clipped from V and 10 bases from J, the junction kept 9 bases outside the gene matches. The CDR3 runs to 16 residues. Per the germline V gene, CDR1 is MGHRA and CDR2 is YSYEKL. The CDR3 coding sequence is TGCGCCAGCAGCCAAGAGGAGCGGGGGGGTGCTCGGGAGCAGTTCTTC. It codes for CASSQEERGGAREQFF.

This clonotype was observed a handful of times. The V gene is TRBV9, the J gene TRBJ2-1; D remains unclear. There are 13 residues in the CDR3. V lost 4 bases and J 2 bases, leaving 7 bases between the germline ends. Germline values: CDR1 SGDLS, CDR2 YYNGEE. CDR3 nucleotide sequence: TGTGCCAGCAGCCGGTCCACCTACAATGAGCAGTTCTTC. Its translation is CASSRSTYNEQFF.

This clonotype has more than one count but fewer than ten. CDR3 coding DNA: TGTGCCAGCAGCTTGATCCAGGGCTACGAGCAGTACTTC. This encodes CASSLIQGYEQYF. This chain links TRBV5-6 with TRBJ2-7, with a tentative D call TRBD1 (5 bases). The CDR3 covers 13 residues. The ends were cut back, 1 base at V and 3 bases at J, with 8 bases in the middle. CDR1 is SGHDT and CDR2 is YYEEEE in the germline V gene.

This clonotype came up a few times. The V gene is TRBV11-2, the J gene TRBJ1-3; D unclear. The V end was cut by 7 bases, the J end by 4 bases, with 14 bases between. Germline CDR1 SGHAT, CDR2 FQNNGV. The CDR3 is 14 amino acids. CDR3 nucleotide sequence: TGTGCCAGCACCCACCGGACGGAAGGAAACACCATATATTTT. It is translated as CASTHRTEGNTIYF.